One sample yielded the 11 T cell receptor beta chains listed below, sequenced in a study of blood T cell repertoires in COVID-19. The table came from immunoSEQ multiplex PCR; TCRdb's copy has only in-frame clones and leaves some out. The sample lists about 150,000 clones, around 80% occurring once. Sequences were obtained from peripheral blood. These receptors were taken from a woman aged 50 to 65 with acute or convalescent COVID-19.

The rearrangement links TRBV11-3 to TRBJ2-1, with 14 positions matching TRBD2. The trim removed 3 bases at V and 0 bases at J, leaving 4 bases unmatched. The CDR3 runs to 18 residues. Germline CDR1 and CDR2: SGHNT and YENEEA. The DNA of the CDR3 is TGTGCCAGCAGCTTCGGACTAGCGGGGGGTAGCTCCTACAATGAGCAGTTCTTC. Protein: CASSFGLAGGSSYNEQFF.

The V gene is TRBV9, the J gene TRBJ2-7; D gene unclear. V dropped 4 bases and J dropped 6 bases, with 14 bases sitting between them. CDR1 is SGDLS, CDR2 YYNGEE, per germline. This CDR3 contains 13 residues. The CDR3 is CASSLTPRSEQYF. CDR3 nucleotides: TGTGCCAGCAGCCTCACCCCTCGGTCCGAGCAGTACTTC.

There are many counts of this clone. This chain's CDR3 is CASSSGGDQPQHF. Written as DNA, the CDR3 is TGTGCCAGTAGTAGCGGGGGGGATCAGCCCCAGCATTTT. The chain joins TRBV19 to TRBJ1-5; TRBD1 might be the D (5 bases). This CDR3 comprises 13 residues. Germline values: CDR1 LNHDA, CDR2 SQIVND (reference sequence). Trimming removed 4 bases from V and 5 bases from J, with 9 bases in between.

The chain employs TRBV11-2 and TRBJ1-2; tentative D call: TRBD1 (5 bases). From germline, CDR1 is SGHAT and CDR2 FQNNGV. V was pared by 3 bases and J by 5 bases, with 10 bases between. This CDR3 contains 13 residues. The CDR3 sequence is CASSFMGPYGYTF. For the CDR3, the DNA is TGTGCCAGCAGCTTTATGGGGCCTTATGGCTACACCTTC.

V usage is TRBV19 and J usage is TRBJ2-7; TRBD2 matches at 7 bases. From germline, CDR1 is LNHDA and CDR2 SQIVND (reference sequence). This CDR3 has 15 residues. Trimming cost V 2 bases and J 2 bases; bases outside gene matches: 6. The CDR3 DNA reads TGTGCCAGTAGTATAATCGCGGGAGCCCCCTACGAGCAGTACTTC. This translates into CASSIIAGAPYEQYF.

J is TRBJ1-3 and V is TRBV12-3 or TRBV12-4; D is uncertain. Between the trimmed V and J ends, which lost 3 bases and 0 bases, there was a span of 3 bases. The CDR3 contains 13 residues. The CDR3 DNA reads TGTGCCAGCAGTTTCAGCTCTGGAAACACCATATATTTT. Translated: CASSFSSGNTIYF.

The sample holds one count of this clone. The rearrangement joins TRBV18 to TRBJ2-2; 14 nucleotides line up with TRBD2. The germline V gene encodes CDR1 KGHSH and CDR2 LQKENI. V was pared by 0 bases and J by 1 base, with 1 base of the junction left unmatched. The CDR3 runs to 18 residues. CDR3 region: CASSPPGLAGGNTGELFF. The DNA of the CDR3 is TGTGCCAGCTCACCACCAGGACTAGCGGGAGGGAACACCGGGGAGCTGTTTTTT.

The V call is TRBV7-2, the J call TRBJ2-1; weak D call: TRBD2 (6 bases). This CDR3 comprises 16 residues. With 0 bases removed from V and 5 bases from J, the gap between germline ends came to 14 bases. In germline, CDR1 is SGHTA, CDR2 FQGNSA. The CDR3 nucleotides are TGTGCCAGCAGCTTAGCGCTTTTGCGGGGAGACAATGAGCAGTTCTTC. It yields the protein CASSLALLRGDNEQFF.

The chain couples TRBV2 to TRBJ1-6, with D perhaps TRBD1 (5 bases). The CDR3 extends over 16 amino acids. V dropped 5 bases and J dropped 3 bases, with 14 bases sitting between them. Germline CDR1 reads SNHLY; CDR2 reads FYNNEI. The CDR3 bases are TGTGCCAGCAGTACGCGGGACGCCGGCTATAATTCACCCCTCCACTTT. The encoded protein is CASSTRDAGYNSPLHF.

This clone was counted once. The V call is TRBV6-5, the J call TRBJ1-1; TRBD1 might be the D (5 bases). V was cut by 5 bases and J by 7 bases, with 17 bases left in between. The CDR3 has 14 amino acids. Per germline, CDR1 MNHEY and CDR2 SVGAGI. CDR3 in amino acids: CASSPNQGYFEAFF. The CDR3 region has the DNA TGTGCCAGCAGTCCCAATCAGGGATACTTTGAAGCTTTCTTT.

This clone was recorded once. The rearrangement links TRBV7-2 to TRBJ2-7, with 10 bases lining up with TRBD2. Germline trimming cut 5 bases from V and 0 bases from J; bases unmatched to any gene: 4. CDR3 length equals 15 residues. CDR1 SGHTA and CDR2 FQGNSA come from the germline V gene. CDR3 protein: CASSLTSGASYEQYF. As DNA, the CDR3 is TGTGCCAGCAGCCTTACTAGCGGGGCCTCCTACGAGCAGTACTTC.